A single sample gave rise to the 5 T cell receptor beta chains below, sequenced in a study of blood T cell repertoires in COVID-19. Libraries were prepared by immunoSEQ multiplex PCR; TCRdb keeps only in-frame clonotypes and omits some of them. The sample carries some 150,000 clones, around 86% recorded once. Sequences were obtained from peripheral blood. The receptors come from a man aged 50 to 59 who had recovered from COVID-19.

This chain joins TRBV5-1 and TRBJ1-1, with D possibly being TRBD1 (5 bases). The CDR3 extends over 18 amino acids. The ends were cut back, 4 bases at V and 0 bases at J, with 22 bases in the middle. Germline V gives CDR1 SGHRS, CDR2 YFSETQ. This CDR3 reads CASSASPGSRGVNTEAFF. The CDR3 nucleotides are TGCGCCAGCAGCGCAAGCCCGGGCTCCCGGGGGGTGAACACTGAAGCTTTCTTT.

The V and J genes are TRBV10-3 and TRBJ2-4; TRBD1 matches 7 bases. The CDR3 has 15 residues. Germline trimming cut 3 bases from V and 2 bases from J; bases unmatched to any gene: 4. Germline CDR1 and CDR2: ENHRY and SYGVKD. The CDR3 region is CAISEDRATKNIQYF. The CDR3 DNA is TGTGCCATCAGTGAAGACAGGGCTACCAAAAACATTCAGTACTTC.

The rearrangement joins TRBV6-5 to TRBJ1-2, with TRBD1 matching over 7 bases. The CDR3 has 14 amino acids. Germline loops: CDR1 MNHEY, CDR2 SVGAGI. V was clipped by 6 bases and J by 0 bases; unmatched bases: 4. CDR3 bases: TGTGCCAGCAGCGGACAGGCCTCTAACTATGGCTACACCTTC. Amino acid sequence: CASSGQASNYGYTF.

The CDR3 DNA reads as TGTGCCAGCAGCCAAGCAGTGACAGGGGGCAATGAGCAGTTCTTC. Protein sequence: CASSQAVTGGNEQFF. V gene TRBV3-1 (or the pseudogene TRBV3-2) combines with J gene TRBJ2-1, with 9 bases lining up with TRBD1. The length of the CDR3 is 15 residues. The junction had 4 bases not matched to a gene; V was cut back by 1 base and J by 6 bases. CDR1 and CDR2 (germline): LGHDT, YNNKEL (reference sequence).

The genes are TRBV3-1 (or the pseudogene TRBV3-2) and TRBJ2-3; no clear D. This CDR3 is 16 amino acids long. V lost 1 base to trimming and J lost 0 bases, with 11 bases between them. Germline values: CDR1 LGHDT, CDR2 YNNKEL (reference sequence). CDR3: CASSQGKRTSTDTQYF. In DNA form, the CDR3 reads TGTGCCAGCAGCCAAGGCAAGCGTACAAGCACAGATACGCAGTATTTT.